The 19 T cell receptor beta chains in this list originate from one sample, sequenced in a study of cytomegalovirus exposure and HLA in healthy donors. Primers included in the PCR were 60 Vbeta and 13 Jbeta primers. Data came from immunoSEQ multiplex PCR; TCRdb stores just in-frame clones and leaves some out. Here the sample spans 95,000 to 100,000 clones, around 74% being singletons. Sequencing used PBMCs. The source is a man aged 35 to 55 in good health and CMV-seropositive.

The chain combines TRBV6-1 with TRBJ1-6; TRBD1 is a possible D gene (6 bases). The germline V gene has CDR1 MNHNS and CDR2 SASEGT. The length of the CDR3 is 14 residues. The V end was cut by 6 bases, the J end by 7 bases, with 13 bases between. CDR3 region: CASSLQGENSPLHF. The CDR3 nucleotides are TGTGCCAGCAGCCTACAGGGTGAGAATTCACCCCTCCACTTT.

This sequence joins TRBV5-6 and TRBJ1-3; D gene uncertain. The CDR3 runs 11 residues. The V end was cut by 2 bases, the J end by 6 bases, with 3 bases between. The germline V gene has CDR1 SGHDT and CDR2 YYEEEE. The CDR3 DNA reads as TGTGCCAGCAGCTTAGCAAACACCATATATTTT. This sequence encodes CASSLANTIYF. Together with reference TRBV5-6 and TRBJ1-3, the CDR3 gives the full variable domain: DAGVTQSPTHLIKTRGQQVTLRCSPKSGHDTVSWYQQALGQGPQFIFQYYEEEERQRGNFPDRFSGHQFPNYSSELNVNALLLGDSALYLCASSLANTIYFGEGSWLTVV.

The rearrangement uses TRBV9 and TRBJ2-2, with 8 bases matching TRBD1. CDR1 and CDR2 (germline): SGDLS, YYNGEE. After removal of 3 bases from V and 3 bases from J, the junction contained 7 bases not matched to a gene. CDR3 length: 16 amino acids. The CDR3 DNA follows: TGTGCCAGCAGCGCCAGCGGACAGGGCGACACCGGGGAGCTGTTTTTT. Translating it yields CASSASGQGDTGELFF.

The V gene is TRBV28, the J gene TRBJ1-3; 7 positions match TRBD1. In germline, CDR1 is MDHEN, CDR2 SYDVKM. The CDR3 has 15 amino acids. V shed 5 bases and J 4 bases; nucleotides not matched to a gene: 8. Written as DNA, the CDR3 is TGTGCCAGCAGTCGGGACAGCTTTTACGGAAACACCATATATTTT. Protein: CASSRDSFYGNTIYF.

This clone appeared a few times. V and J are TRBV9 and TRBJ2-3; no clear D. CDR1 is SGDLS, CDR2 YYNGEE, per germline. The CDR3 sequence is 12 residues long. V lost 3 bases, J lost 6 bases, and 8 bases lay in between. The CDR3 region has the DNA TGTGCCAGCAGCGAACCCAGGGATACGCAGTATTTT. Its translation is CASSEPRDTQYF. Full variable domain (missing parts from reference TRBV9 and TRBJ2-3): DSGVTQTPKHLITATGQRVTLRCSPRSGDLSVYWYQQSLDQGLQFLIQYYNGEERAKGNILERFSAQQFPDLHSELNLSSLELGDSALYFCASSEPRDTQYFGPGTRLTVL.

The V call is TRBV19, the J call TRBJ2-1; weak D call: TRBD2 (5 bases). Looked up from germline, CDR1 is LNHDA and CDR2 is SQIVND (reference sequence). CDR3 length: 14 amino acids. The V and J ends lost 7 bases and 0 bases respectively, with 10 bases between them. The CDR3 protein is CASNEGSSYNEQFF. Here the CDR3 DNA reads TGTGCCAGTAACGAGGGAAGCTCCTACAATGAGCAGTTCTTC.

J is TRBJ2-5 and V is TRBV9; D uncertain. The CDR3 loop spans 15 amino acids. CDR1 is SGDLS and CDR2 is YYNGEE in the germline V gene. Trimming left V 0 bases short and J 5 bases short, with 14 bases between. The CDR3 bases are TGTGCCAGCAGCGTAGATCCAGGCACTGGTGAGACCCAGTACTTC. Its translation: CASSVDPGTGETQYF.

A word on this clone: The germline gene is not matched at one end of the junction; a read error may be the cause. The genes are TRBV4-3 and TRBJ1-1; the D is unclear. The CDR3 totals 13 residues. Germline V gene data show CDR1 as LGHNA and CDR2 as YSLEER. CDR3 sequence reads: CASSEDLNTEAFF. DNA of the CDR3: TGCGCCAGCAGCGAAGACTTGAACACTGAAGCTTTCTTT.

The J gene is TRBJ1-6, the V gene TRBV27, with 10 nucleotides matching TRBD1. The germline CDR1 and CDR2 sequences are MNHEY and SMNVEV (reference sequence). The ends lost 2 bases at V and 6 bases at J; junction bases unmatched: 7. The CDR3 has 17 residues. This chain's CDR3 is CASSLRGTGATNSPLHF. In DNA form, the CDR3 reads TGTGCCAGCAGTTTAAGGGGGACAGGGGCTACTAATTCACCCCTCCACTTT.

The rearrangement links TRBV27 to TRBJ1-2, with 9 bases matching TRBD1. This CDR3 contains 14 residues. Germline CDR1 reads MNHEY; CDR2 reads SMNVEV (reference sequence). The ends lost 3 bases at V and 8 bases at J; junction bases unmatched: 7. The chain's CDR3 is CASSFRQGVYGYTF. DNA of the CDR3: TGTGCCAGCAGTTTCCGACAGGGGGTCTACGGCTACACCTTC.

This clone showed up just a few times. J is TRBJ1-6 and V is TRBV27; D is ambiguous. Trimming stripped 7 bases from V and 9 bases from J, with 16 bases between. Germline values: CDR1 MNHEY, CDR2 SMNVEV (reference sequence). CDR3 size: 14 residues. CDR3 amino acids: CASTSLEGGSPLHF. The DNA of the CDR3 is TGTGCCAGCACCTCGCTGGAGGGCGGTTCACCCCTCCACTTT.

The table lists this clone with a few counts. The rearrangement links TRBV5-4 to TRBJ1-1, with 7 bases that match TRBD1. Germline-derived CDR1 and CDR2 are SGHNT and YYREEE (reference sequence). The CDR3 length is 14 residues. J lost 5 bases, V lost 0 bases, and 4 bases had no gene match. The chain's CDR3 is CASSLGQGRTEAFF. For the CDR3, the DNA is TGTGCCAGCAGCTTGGGACAGGGAAGGACTGAAGCTTTCTTT.

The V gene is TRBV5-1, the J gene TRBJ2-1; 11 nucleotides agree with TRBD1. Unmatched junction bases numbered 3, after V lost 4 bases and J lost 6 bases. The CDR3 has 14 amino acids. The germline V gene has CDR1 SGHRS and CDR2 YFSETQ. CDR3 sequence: CASSQGQGGNEQFF. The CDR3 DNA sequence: TGCGCCAGCAGCCAGGGACAGGGGGGCAATGAGCAGTTCTTC.

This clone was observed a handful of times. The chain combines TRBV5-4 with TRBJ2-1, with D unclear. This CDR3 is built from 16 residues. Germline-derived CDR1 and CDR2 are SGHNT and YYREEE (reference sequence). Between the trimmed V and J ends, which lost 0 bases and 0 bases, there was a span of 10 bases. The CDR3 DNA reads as TGTGCCAGCAGCTTGGGAGGCGTAGGCTCCTACAATGAGCAGTTCTTC. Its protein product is CASSLGGVGSYNEQFF.

The CDR3: CATSRDETGYLTGELFF. The CDR3 nucleotides read TGTGCCACCAGCAGAGATGAGACAGGGTATCTCACCGGGGAGCTGTTTTTT. This sequence joins TRBV15 and TRBJ2-2; 7 bases map to TRBD1. V lost 0 bases to trimming and J lost 4 bases; unmatched junction nucleotides: 8. Germline loops: CDR1 LNHNV, CDR2 YYDKDF (reference sequence). The length of the CDR3 is 17 residues.

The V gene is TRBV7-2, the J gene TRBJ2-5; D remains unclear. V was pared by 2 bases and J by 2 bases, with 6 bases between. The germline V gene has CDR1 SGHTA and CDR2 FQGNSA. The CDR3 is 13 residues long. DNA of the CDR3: TGTGCCAGCAGCTTACCGGGTCAAGAGACCCAGTACTTC. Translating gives CASSLPGQETQYF.

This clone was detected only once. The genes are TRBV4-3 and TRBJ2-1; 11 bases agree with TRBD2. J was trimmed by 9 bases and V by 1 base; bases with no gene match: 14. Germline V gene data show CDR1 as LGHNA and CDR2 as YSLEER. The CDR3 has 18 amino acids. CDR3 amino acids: CASSQAPYGLAGGSEQFF. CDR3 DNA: TGCGCCAGCAGCCAAGCCCCCTATGGACTAGCGGGTGGTAGTGAGCAGTTCTTC.

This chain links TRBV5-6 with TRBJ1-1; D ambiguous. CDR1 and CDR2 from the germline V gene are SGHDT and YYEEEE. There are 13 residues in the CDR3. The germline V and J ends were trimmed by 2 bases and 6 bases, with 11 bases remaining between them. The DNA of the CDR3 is TGTGCCAGCAGCTTTTCACCAGGCTCTGAAGCTTTCTTT. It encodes CASSFSPGSEAFF.

Here the CDR3 reads CASRPPGLPPTGYGYTF. Here the CDR3 DNA reads TGTGCCAGCAGACCGCCGGGACTCCCCCCGACTGGATATGGCTACACCTTC. The rearrangement links TRBV27 to TRBJ1-2; D perhaps matches TRBD1 (5 bases). CDR3 length equals 17 residues. CDR1 is MNHEY, CDR2 SMNVEV, per germline (reference sequence). Deletions cut 6 bases from V and 5 bases from J, with 25 bases between.